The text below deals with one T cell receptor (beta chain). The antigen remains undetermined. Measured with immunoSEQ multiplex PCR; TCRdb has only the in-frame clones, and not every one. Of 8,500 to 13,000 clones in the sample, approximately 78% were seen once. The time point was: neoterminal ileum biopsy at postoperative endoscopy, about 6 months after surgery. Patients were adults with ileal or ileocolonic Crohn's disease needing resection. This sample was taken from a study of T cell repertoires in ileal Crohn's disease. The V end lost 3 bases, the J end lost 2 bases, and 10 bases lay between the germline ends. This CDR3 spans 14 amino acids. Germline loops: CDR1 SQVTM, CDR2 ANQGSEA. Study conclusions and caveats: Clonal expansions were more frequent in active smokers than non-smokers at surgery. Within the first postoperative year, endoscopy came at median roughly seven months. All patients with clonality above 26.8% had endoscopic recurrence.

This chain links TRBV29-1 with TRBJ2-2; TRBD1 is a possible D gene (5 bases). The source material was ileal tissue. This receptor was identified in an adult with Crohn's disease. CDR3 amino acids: CSVDDQGNTGELFF. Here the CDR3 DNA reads TGCAGCGTTGACGATCAGGGAAACACCGGGGAGCTGTTTTTT.